What follows are 24 T cell receptor beta chains derived from one specimen sequenced in a study of blood T cell repertoires in COVID-19. TCRdb's table, derived via immunoSEQ multiplex PCR, lists solely in-frame clones and lacks some. In the table there are approximately 300,000 clones, 85% to 90% of which are singletons. Sequencing was carried out using peripheral blood. These receptors all stem from a woman aged 40 to 50 with COVID-19, enrolled during active disease.

This clone was picked up one time. The chain couples TRBV28 to TRBJ1-4, with D possibly being TRBD1 (6 bases). V shed 6 bases and J shed 4 bases, with 12 bases lying between them. Germline V gene lookup returns CDR1 MDHEN and CDR2 SYDVKM. The CDR3 is 14 residues long. The CDR3 coding sequence is TGTGCCAGCAGACAGCAGGGGTATAATGAAAAACTGTTTTTT. Protein sequence: CASRQQGYNEKLFF.

This rearrangement joins TRBV24-1 to TRBJ2-3; 8 bases map to TRBD1. Germline V gene lookup returns CDR1 KGHDR and CDR2 SFDVKD. The CDR3 consists of 16 residues. The junction had 5 bases not matched to a gene; V was cut back by 0 bases and J by 4 bases. CDR3 coding DNA: TGTGCCACCAGTGATTTGCCTAACAGGGGGGCAGATACGCAGTATTTT. Encoded protein: CATSDLPNRGADTQYF.

V is TRBV28 and J is TRBJ1-2, with TRBD1 matching over 7 bases. There are 12 residues in the CDR3. Germline lookup yields CDR1 MDHEN and CDR2 SYDVKM. V gave up 5 bases and J gave up 7 bases; unmatched junction bases: 4. The CDR3 nucleotides are TGTGCCAGCAGTCGCACAGGGGTTGGCTACACCTTC. Amino acid sequence: CASSRTGVGYTF.

The rearrangement links TRBV7-2 to TRBJ2-3; D possibly corresponds to TRBD2 (6 bases). The CDR3 runs 14 residues. Germline V gene sequence: CDR1 SGHTA, CDR2 FQGNSA. V lost 3 bases and J lost 1, with 8 bases in between. CDR3: CASSLRGGTDTQYF. Written as DNA, the CDR3 is TGTGCCAGCAGCTTGCGGGGTGGCACAGATACGCAGTATTTT.

This clone was counted once. The gene calls are TRBV7-3 and TRBJ2-3; maybe TRBD2 (5 bases). Trimming took off 5 bases at V and 2 bases at J, with 17 bases between the two ends. Germline CDR1 and CDR2: SGHTA and FQGTGA. The CDR3 has 16 amino acids. CDR3 protein: CASSPNGGLTTDTQYF. The CDR3 coding sequence is TGTGCCAGCAGCCCTAATGGCGGGCTCACCACAGATACGCAGTATTTT.

V usage is TRBV6-2 or TRBV6-3 and J usage is TRBJ1-3, with D unresolved. CDR3 length: 15 residues. Germline V gene data show CDR1 as MNHEY and CDR2 as SVGEGT. V dropped 6 bases and J dropped 0 bases, with 12 bases sitting between them. In nucleotides, the CDR3 is TGTGCCAGCAGCGACTACGGCCTCTCTGGAAACACCATATATTTT. Translation gives CASSDYGLSGNTIYF.

CDR3 DNA sequence: TGTGCCAGCAGTACCCGCGAGGGCCATAGCAATCAGCCCCAGCATTTT. Translating gives CASSTREGHSNQPQHF. The V call is TRBV6-2 or TRBV6-3, the J call TRBJ1-5; no clear D gene. There are 16 residues in the CDR3. V lost 5 bases and J lost 0, with 14 bases in between. Per germline, CDR1 MNHEY and CDR2 SVGEGT.

CDR3 coding DNA: TGTGCCAGCAGGAGGCAGCCGAGCTCCTATAATTCACCCCTCCACTTT. Protein: CASRRQPSSYNSPLHF. The chain employs TRBV2 and TRBJ1-6, with unresolved D. V was clipped by 6 bases and J by 0 bases, with 12 bases between them. The CDR3 runs to 16 residues. Germline lookup yields CDR1 SNHLY and CDR2 FYNNEI.

V gene TRBV5-6 combines with J gene TRBJ1-5; TRBD1 agrees at 8 bases. The trim removed 0 bases at V and 3 bases at J, leaving 2 bases unmatched. Germline values: CDR1 SGHDT, CDR2 YYEEEE. The CDR3 loop spans 15 amino acids. The CDR3: CASSLDRGINQPQHF. In nucleotides, the CDR3 is TGTGCCAGCAGCTTGGACAGGGGGATCAATCAGCCCCAGCATTTT.

The rearrangement joins TRBV7-2 to TRBJ2-1, with TRBD2 matching over 8 bases. The ends lost 0 bases at V and 6 bases at J; junction bases unmatched: 1. The germline V gene has CDR1 SGHTA and CDR2 FQGNSA. This CDR3 has 14 amino acids. CDR3 loop: CASSLAAGANEQFF. CDR3 coding DNA: TGTGCCAGCAGCTTAGCAGCGGGGGCCAATGAGCAGTTCTTC. Supplemented by reference TRBV7-2 and TRBJ2-1, the full variable domain reads GAGVSQSPSNKVTEKGKDVELRCDPISGHTALYWYRQSLGQGLEFLIYFQGNSAPDKSGLPSDRFSAERTGGSVSTLTIQRTQQEDSAVYLCASSLAAGANEQFFGPGTRLTVL.

The rearrangement links TRBV6-5 to TRBJ1-4; TRBD1 matches 7 bases. With V trimmed by 5 bases and J by 7 bases, 1 base remained unmatched. The CDR3 spans 12 residues. From germline, CDR1 is MNHEY and CDR2 SVGAGI. The CDR3 spells CASSRQGEKLFF. The CDR3 DNA sequence: TGTGCCAGCAGTCGACAGGGTGAAAAACTGTTTTTT.

The V and J genes are TRBV27 and TRBJ2-7; maybe TRBD1 (5 bases). The CDR3 totals 12 residues. The germline V and J ends were trimmed by 6 bases and 3 bases, with 9 bases remaining between them. The germline V gene encodes CDR1 MNHEY and CDR2 SMNVEV (reference sequence). The CDR3 sequence is CASRDSIYEQYF. As DNA, the CDR3 is TGTGCCAGCAGAGACAGCATCTACGAGCAGTACTTC.

As for this clone: At one boundary the junction diverges from the germline segment, which might be a read error. The gene calls are TRBV6-1 and TRBJ2-1; 11 positions match TRBD2. CDR1 is MNHNS and CDR2 is SASEGT in the germline V gene. The CDR3 consists of 17 residues. Written as DNA, the CDR3 is TGTGCCAGCAGTGAAGGTACAACTAGCGGGAGCTACGATGAGCAGTTCTTC. Translating it yields CASSEGTTSGSYDEQFF.

CDR3 bases: TGTGCCAGCAGCGCTAGCGGAGGCTCCTACAATGAGCAGTTCTTC. The encoded protein is CASSASGGSYNEQFF. The chain is built from TRBV9 and TRBJ2-1; TRBD2 matches 7 bases. The V segment lost 3 bases and the J segment 0 bases; nucleotides outside the gene matches: 3. The CDR3 contains 15 residues. Germline V gives CDR1 SGDLS, CDR2 YYNGEE.

The chain links TRBV7-9 to TRBJ2-7; D is uncertain. Germline lookup yields CDR1 SEHNR and CDR2 FQNEAQ (reference sequence). The CDR3 runs to 14 residues. V lost 0 bases to trimming and J lost 2 bases, with 8 bases between them. The CDR3 DNA reads TGTGCCAGCAGCTTAGCGGGCACCACCTACGAGCAGTACTTC. Translating it yields CASSLAGTTYEQYF.

J is TRBJ2-7 and V is TRBV3-1 (or the pseudogene TRBV3-2); maybe TRBD1 (5 bases). V was cut by 5 bases and J by 2 bases, with 22 bases left in between. This CDR3 has 17 residues. Germline lookup yields CDR1 LGHDT and CDR2 YNNKEL (reference sequence). This CDR3 is CASSGSRVFSIPYEQYF. In nucleotides, the CDR3 is TGTGCCAGCAGCGGATCCAGGGTTTTTTCGATTCCCTACGAGCAGTACTTC.

This chain uses TRBV7-8 with TRBJ2-7; perhaps TRBD2 as D (5 bases). The V end was cut by 2 bases, the J end by 7 bases, with 15 bases between. Per germline, CDR1 SGHVS and CDR2 FQNEAQ. CDR3 length: 14 residues. CDR3 coding DNA: TGTGCCAGCAGCTTACCGGTCCCTCCGGGAGAGCAGTACTTC. Translating it yields CASSLPVPPGEQYF. The full variable domain, its missing parts supplied by reference TRBV7-8 and TRBJ2-7, is GAGVSQSPRYKVAKRGQDVALRCDPISGHVSLFWYQQALGQGPEFLTYFQNEAQLDKSGLPSDRFFAERPEGSVSTLKIQRTQQEDSAVYLCASSLPVPPGEQYFGPGTRLTVT.

This clone occurred a few times. The chain has TRBV6-5 and TRBJ1-6; D perhaps matches TRBD1 (6 bases). Trimming left V 7 bases short and J 6 bases short, with 10 bases between. The V gene's germline CDR1 is MNHEY and CDR2 SVGAGI. The CDR3 consists of 13 residues. CDR3 DNA: TGTGCCAGCATGGGGGGGCTTAATTCACCCCTCCACTTT. Its protein product is CASMGGLNSPLHF.

The rearrangement joins TRBV18 to TRBJ1-5, with D unresolved. The V end lost 2 bases, the J end lost 3 bases, and 11 bases lay between the germline ends. Germline V CDR1 and CDR2: KGHSH, LQKENI. CDR3 length: 15 residues. The CDR3 reads CASSPVGGNNQPQHF. CDR3 in DNA: TGTGCCAGCTCACCAGTCGGAGGAAACAATCAGCCCCAGCATTTT.

The genes are TRBV27 and TRBJ2-2; 10 nucleotides agree with TRBD1. The length of the CDR3 is 16 residues. V lost 3 bases to trimming and J lost 7 bases; unmatched junction nucleotides: 8. Per the germline V gene, CDR1 is MNHEY and CDR2 is SMNVEV (reference sequence). Here the CDR3 reads CASSFKGQGIDGELFF. The CDR3 bases are TGTGCCAGCAGTTTTAAGGGACAGGGGATTGACGGGGAGCTGTTTTTT.

The chain carries TRBV19 and TRBJ2-7; TRBD1 agrees at 8 bases. Germline values: CDR1 LNHDA, CDR2 SQIVND (reference sequence). The CDR3 is 15 amino acids. V shed 3 bases and J 5 bases; nucleotides not matched to a gene: 9. The CDR3 coding sequence is TGTGCCAGTAGTATCCGCAGGGGGCGCCTGAACGAGCAGTACTTC. It encodes CASSIRRGRLNEQYF.

The chain combines TRBV15 with TRBJ2-7; D gene ambiguous. V lost 3 bases to trimming and J lost 2 bases, with 8 bases between them. The CDR3 runs 13 residues. Germline V gene lookup returns CDR1 LNHNV and CDR2 YYDKDF (reference sequence). For the CDR3, the DNA is TGTGCCACCAGCAGTAACGGTCCCTACGAGCAGTACTTC. Translated: CATSSNGPYEQYF.

The V gene is TRBV5-4, the J gene TRBJ2-1, with TRBD2 identical over 10 bases. Losses at the gene ends were 1 base for V and 7 bases for J; bases not matched to a gene: 5. Germline lookup yields CDR1 SGHNT and CDR2 YYREEE (reference sequence). The CDR3 is 15 amino acids. The CDR3: CASSLIQRGGNEQFF. CDR3 in DNA: TGTGCCAGCAGCTTGATCCAGCGGGGGGGGAATGAGCAGTTCTTC.

This clone was observed a few times. One end of the junction varies from germline; a read error may be responsible. V gene TRBV6-1 combines with J gene TRBJ1-3; D call uncertain. Germline V CDR1 and CDR2: MNHNS, SASEGT. The CDR3 has 16 amino acids. The CDR3 DNA follows: TGTGCCAGCAGCGAAGGACTCTTCTCATCTGGAAACACCATATATTTT. The encoded protein is CASSEGLFSSGNTIYF.